One sample yielded the 24 T cell receptor beta chains listed below, sequenced in a study of blood T cell repertoires in COVID-19. This table comes from immunoSEQ multiplex PCR, and its TCRdb copy is limited to in-frame clones, with some not included. The sample holds roughly 280,000 clones, 80% to 90% seen once. The sequenced sample was PBMCs or T cells enriched from blood (not recorded which). The receptors come from a woman aged 18-29 years who had recovered from COVID-19.

V and J are TRBV19 and TRBJ2-3; TRBD2 matches at 10 bases. From germline, CDR1 is LNHDA and CDR2 SQIVND (reference sequence). The CDR3 spans 15 residues. Losses at the gene ends were 6 bases for V and 1 base for J; bases not matched to a gene: 4. CDR3 coding DNA: TGTGCCAGTAGCGAACTAGCGGGGCGCACAGATACGCAGTATTTT. Translating it yields CASSELAGRTDTQYF. Using reference TRBV19 and TRBJ2-3 for the parts outside the CDR3, the full variable domain is DGGITQSPKYLFRKEGQNVTLSCEQNLNHDAMYWYRQDPGQGLRLIYYSQIVNDFQKGDIAEGYSVSREKKESFPLTVTSAQKNPTAFYLCASSELAGRTDTQYFGPGTRLTVL.

The rearrangement joins TRBV20-1 to TRBJ2-5; D unclear. CDR1 and CDR2 from the germline V gene are DFQATT and SNEGSKA (reference sequence). The V gene lost 7 bases and the J gene lost 2 bases, with 8 bases spanning the gap. The CDR3 has 11 amino acids. CDR3 sequence (DNA): TGCAGTGTGTTCAGGCAAGAGACCCAGTACTTC. As protein: CSVFRQETQYF.

This chain links TRBV13 with TRBJ1-2; TRBD1 matches 7 bases. Germline V CDR1 and CDR2: PRHDT, FYEKMQ (reference sequence). V was clipped by 4 bases and J by 8 bases; unmatched bases: 4. There are 12 residues in the CDR3. As DNA, the CDR3 is TGTGCCAGCAGCTCAACAGGGGAGGGCTACACCTTC. Its translation: CASSSTGEGYTF.

The chain has TRBV4-1 and TRBJ2-4, with 10 bases matching TRBD2. CDR3 size: 15 residues. The germline V gene has CDR1 MGHRA and CDR2 YSYEKL. The ends lost 1 base at V and 13 bases at J; junction bases unmatched: 10. The CDR3 coding sequence is TGCGCCAGCAGCCAAGGTGGTCCTAGCGGGGGCACCCAGTACTTC. This codes for CASSQGGPSGGTQYF.

V usage is TRBV3-1 (or the pseudogene TRBV3-2) and J usage is TRBJ1-5, with TRBD1 identical over 7 bases. The ends lost 2 bases at V and 2 bases at J; junction bases unmatched: 3. This CDR3 has 15 amino acids. Germline lookup yields CDR1 LGHDT and CDR2 YNNKEL (reference sequence). The CDR3 is CASSQSGQGNQPQHF. CDR3 nucleotides: TGTGCCAGCAGCCAATCCGGACAGGGCAATCAGCCCCAGCATTTT.

The chain employs TRBV7-2 and TRBJ1-5; D ambiguous. The germline V and J ends were trimmed by 5 bases and 2 bases, with 13 bases remaining between them. Germline V gene sequence: CDR1 SGHTA, CDR2 FQGNSA. The CDR3 sequence is 15 residues long. DNA for the CDR3: TGTGCCAGCAGCGGGAGGTGGGCAGGCAATCAGCCCCAGCATTTT. It yields the protein CASSGRWAGNQPQHF.

The gene calls are TRBV3-1 (or the pseudogene TRBV3-2) and TRBJ2-1, with 7 bases matching TRBD2. Per the germline V gene, CDR1 is LGHDT and CDR2 is YNNKEL (reference sequence). V lost 4 bases and J lost 0; bases outside the gene matches: 6. The CDR3 consists of 16 residues. CDR3 in amino acids: CASSPRLANSYNEQFF. The DNA for the CDR3 is TGTGCCAGCAGCCCCAGACTAGCCAACTCCTACAATGAGCAGTTCTTC.

The V gene is TRBV25-1, the J gene TRBJ1-1; TRBD1 is a possible D gene (5 bases). CDR1 is MGHDK, CDR2 SYGVNS, per germline. The CDR3 consists of 14 residues. V lost 6 bases and J 2 bases, leaving 13 bases between the germline ends. CDR3 DNA: TGTGCCAGCAGATCCTGGGGGGTAAACACTGAAGCTTTCTTT. Encoded protein: CASRSWGVNTEAFF.

The sample holds one count of this clone. The chain employs TRBV10-3 and TRBJ2-5, with 9 bases identical to TRBD1. The CDR3 covers 14 residues. Germline V gene sequence: CDR1 ENHRY, CDR2 SYGVKD. The ends lost 6 bases at V and 5 bases at J; junction bases unmatched: 7. The CDR3 sequence: CAIRGQGGGETQYF. CDR3 DNA sequence: TGTGCCATCAGGGGACAGGGAGGAGGGGAGACCCAGTACTTC.

This chain joins TRBV24-1 and TRBJ2-3, with TRBD1 identical over 11 bases. CDR3 length equals 16 residues. V was pared by 5 bases and J by 2 bases, with 5 bases of the junction left unmatched. The germline V gene encodes CDR1 KGHDR and CDR2 SFDVKD. CDR3 nucleotide sequence: TGTGCCACCAGTGGGACAGGGGGCACTCCCACAGATACGCAGTATTTT. Its translation is CATSGTGGTPTDTQYF.

The J gene is TRBJ2-3, the V gene TRBV30; TRBD2 agrees at 7 bases. The CDR3 covers 11 residues. The trim removed 5 bases at V and 13 bases at J, leaving 9 bases unmatched. Germline V gene data show CDR1 as GTSNPN and CDR2 as SVGIG (reference sequence). The CDR3 bases are TGTGCCTGGCTCCACGGGGGGATCAAGTATTTT. This gives the protein CAWLHGGIKYF.

Here the CDR3 reads CASSAGTRTEQFF. The CDR3 DNA reads as TGTGCCAGCAGCGCCGGGACTAGGACTGAGCAGTTCTTC. This chain uses TRBV3-1 (or the pseudogene TRBV3-2) with TRBJ2-1; 8 bases are shared with TRBD2. With 5 bases clipped from V and 9 bases from J, the junction kept 6 bases outside the gene matches. CDR1 and CDR2 from the germline V gene are LGHDT and YNNKEL (reference sequence). This CDR3 comprises 13 residues.

The chain has TRBV5-8 and TRBJ2-7, with 9 bases aligning to TRBD1. The CDR3 sequence is 15 residues long. CDR1 SGHTS and CDR2 YDEGEE come from the germline V gene. V shed 0 bases and J 3 bases; nucleotides not matched to a gene: 4. This CDR3 reads CASSLVVTGGYEQYF. The CDR3 DNA follows: TGTGCCAGCAGCTTGGTGGTGACAGGGGGCTACGAGCAGTACTTC.

This chain uses TRBV2 with TRBJ1-1, with TRBD1 identical over 7 bases. After removal of 2 bases from V and 0 bases from J, the junction contained 6 bases not matched to a gene. The germline V gene has CDR1 SNHLY and CDR2 FYNNEI. CDR3 length: 16 amino acids. This chain's CDR3 is CASSELGTVLNTEAFF. CDR3 bases: TGTGCCAGCAGTGAATTAGGGACAGTTTTGAACACTGAAGCTTTCTTT.

This chain links TRBV4-1 with TRBJ1-6; D possibly corresponds to TRBD1 (6 bases). The V end was cut by 0 bases, the J end by 3 bases, with 15 bases between. The CDR3 runs to 18 residues. CDR1 and CDR2 (germline): MGHRA, YSYEKL. The CDR3 is CASSQEDRFGSYNSPLHF. The CDR3 nucleotides are TGCGCCAGCAGCCAAGAAGACAGGTTTGGAAGCTATAATTCACCCCTCCACTTT.

This chain links TRBV7-6 with TRBJ1-2; 7 bases are shared with TRBD1. The germline CDR1 and CDR2 sequences are SGHVS and FNYEAQ. The CDR3 extends over 15 amino acids. V was pared by 1 base and J by 4 bases, with 6 bases of the junction left unmatched. The CDR3 reads CASSLGPGTVYGYTF. The CDR3 DNA is TGTGCCAGCAGCTTAGGCCCCGGGACAGTCTATGGCTACACCTTC.

A note on this clone: Other DNA sequences in the same sample also yield this CDR3. The chain employs TRBV5-1 and TRBJ2-5, with 7 bases identical to TRBD2. Germline CDR1 is SGHRS and CDR2 is YFSETQ. V trimming: 0 bases; J trimming: 2 bases; junction bases outside the gene matches: 1. This CDR3 region has 14 residues. DNA of the CDR3: TGCGCCAGCAGCTTGGCGGGGGGACAAGAGACCCAGTACTTC. Its translation is CASSLAGGQETQYF. Together with reference TRBV5-1 and TRBJ2-5, the CDR3 gives the full variable domain: KAGVTQTPRYLIKTRGQQVTLSCSPISGHRSVSWYQQTPGQGLQFLFEYFSETQRNKGNFPGRFSGRQFSNSRSEMNVSTLELGDSALYLCASSLAGGQETQYFGPGTRLLVL.

This sequence joins TRBV19 and TRBJ1-1, with D possibly matching TRBD1 (5 bases). V was shortened by 7 bases and J by 1 base, with 16 bases between the two germline ends. The CDR3 is 15 residues long. Germline CDR1 is LNHDA and CDR2 is SQIVND (reference sequence). CDR3 in DNA: TGTGCCAGTACCACAGGCGGAACTTGGAACACTGAAGCTTTCTTT. Amino acid sequence: CASTTGGTWNTEAFF.

The chain joins TRBV6-1 to TRBJ1-4, with D uncertain. The CDR3 totals 14 residues. Germline CDR1 reads MNHNS; CDR2 reads SASEGT. V was clipped by 2 bases and J by 6 bases, with 10 bases between them. The CDR3 here is CASSEFGRDEKLFF. The CDR3 nucleotides read TGTGCCAGCAGTGAATTCGGGAGGGATGAAAAACTGTTTTTT.

J is TRBJ2-5 and V is TRBV18; 7 nucleotides line up with TRBD2. The CDR3 runs to 15 residues. Germline V gene data show CDR1 as KGHSH and CDR2 as LQKENI. V was clipped by 4 bases and J by 2 bases; unmatched bases: 7. DNA of the CDR3: TGTGCCAGCTCACTCACCGTCGGGAGGCAAGAGACCCAGTACTTC. Translated: CASSLTVGRQETQYF.

This clone was recorded many times. V and J are TRBV5-1 and TRBJ2-3, with TRBD1 as a possible D gene (6 bases). CDR3 size: 13 residues. Germline CDR1 is SGHRS and CDR2 is YFSETQ. Trimming removed 2 bases at V and 5 bases at J, with 9 bases between. As DNA, the CDR3 is TGCGCCAGCAGCTTCTGGGGGCGAGATACGCAGTATTTT. Its protein is CASSFWGRDTQYF.

This clone came up once. The gene calls are TRBV5-1 and TRBJ2-1, with TRBD2 matching over 8 bases. Germline trimming cut 0 bases from V and 7 bases from J; bases unmatched to any gene: 9. The CDR3 length is 16 residues. In germline, CDR1 is SGHRS, CDR2 YFSETQ. The CDR3 region is CASSLVIGGAGNEQFF. The CDR3 region has the DNA TGCGCCAGCAGCTTGGTTATCGGGGGGGCCGGGAATGAGCAGTTCTTC.

Only one count was recorded for this clone. The chain links TRBV7-9 to TRBJ1-1, with D uncertain. CDR3 size: 15 residues. CDR1 is SEHNR and CDR2 is FQNEAQ in the germline V gene (reference sequence). Trimming shortened V by 2 bases and J by 4 bases, and 14 bases separated the two germline ends. DNA of the CDR3: TGTGCCAGCAGCTTATATCCCGCGGCCAGCACTGAAGCTTTCTTT. Amino acids: CASSLYPAASTEAFF.

J is TRBJ2-1 and V is TRBV3-1 (or the pseudogene TRBV3-2); the match to TRBD2 covers 8 bases. The CDR3 is 15 residues long. The germline CDR1 and CDR2 sequences are LGHDT and YNNKEL (reference sequence). The V gene end was trimmed by 1 base and the J gene end by 9 bases; junction bases not matched to a gene: 8. The CDR3 sequence is CASSQVVGGAGEQFF. For the CDR3, the DNA is TGTGCCAGCAGCCAAGTAGTCGGGGGGGCGGGTGAGCAGTTCTTC.